This T cell receptor (beta chain) originates from a study of blood T cell repertoires in COVID-19. Study summary: Sites in the United States, Italy and Spain provided acute and convalescent COVID-19 samples. Nucleic acid was either cDNA or gDNA, and it came from T cells, B-cell-depleted T cells, or PBMCs.

In the study's own analysis: Nucleated cell number was recorded as an estimate derived from reference gene primer amplification. This table comes from immunoSEQ multiplex PCR, and its TCRdb copy is limited to in-frame clones, with some not included. V and J calls and clone size are as listed in that table; D and trimming were resolved from the DNA. The top ten clones hold just under 9% of a sample with about 270,000 clones, around nine tenths of them seen once. With V trimmed by 4 bases and J by 5 bases, 5 bases remained unmatched. CDR1 and CDR2 from the germline V gene are SGHRS and YFSETQ. The CDR3 length is 13 residues.

The chain couples TRBV5-1 to TRBJ2-5; 7 bases line up with TRBD2. This clonotype was obtained from a man between 35 and 55 years old with active or convalescent COVID-19. The sample was peripheral blood. The CDR3 nucleotides read TGCGCCAGCAGCGCGGGGGATAGTGAGACCCAGTACTTC. It specifies CASSAGDSETQYF. Looking up the rest from reference TRBV5-1 and TRBJ2-5 gives the full variable domain: KAGVTQTPRYLIKTRGQQVTLSCSPISGHRSVSWYQQTPGQGLQFLFEYFSETQRNKGNFPGRFSGRQFSNSRSEMNVSTLELGDSALYLCASSAGDSETQYFGPGTRLLVL.